Shown below are 30 T cell receptor beta chains from a single sample sequenced in a study of T cells in Graves' hyperthyroidism and ophthalmopathy. TCR beta CDR3 region amplification was performed from RNA transcripts. HTBI primers were employed in a first-round RT-PCR of the TCR CDR3. TCRdb reprocessed the multiplex PCR reads with MiXCR, giving one entry per CDR3 protein. The sample gives 500,000 to 750,000 distinct CDR3 sequences, more than 15% of which show up once; less than 9.5% is in the top ten. Sequenced sample: blood. The receptors stem from a young woman with Graves' hyperthyroidism.

A few counts support this clonotype. V gene TRBV2 combines with J gene TRBJ2-2; D unresolved. The CDR3 has 15 amino acids. V was cut by 2 bases and J by 6 bases, with 13 bases left in between. Per the germline V gene, CDR1 is SNHLY and CDR2 is FYNNEI. CDR3 sequence (DNA): TGTGCCAGCAGTGAATCTAGTTCTGGGTCCGGGGAGCTGTTTTTT. Residues: CASSESSSGSGELFF.

The V call is TRBV5-1, the J call TRBJ2-1; 12 positions match TRBD2. The ends lost 6 bases at V and 6 bases at J; junction bases unmatched: 7. Germline V lookup: CDR1 SGHRS, CDR2 YFSETQ. The CDR3 consists of 15 residues. The CDR3 nucleotides are TGCGCCAGCAATCTAGCGGGAGGGCTTTTCAATGAGCAGTTCTTC. It translates to CASNLAGGLFNEQFF.

This clonotype was counted many times. The V call is TRBV28, the J call TRBJ2-5; no reliable D call. The germline V gene encodes CDR1 MDHEN and CDR2 SYDVKM. Trimming shortened V by 3 bases and J by 4 bases, and 15 bases separated the two germline ends. The CDR3 loop spans 15 amino acids. CDR3 sequence (DNA): TGTGCCAGCAGTTTTTCCCCGGTCATGGGAGAGACCCAGTACTTC. As protein: CASSFSPVMGETQYF.

In its sample, this clonotype was seen many times. This chain connects TRBV7-6 to TRBJ2-1, with 13 bases fitting TRBD2. The CDR3 loop spans 15 amino acids. Per germline, CDR1 SGHVS and CDR2 FNYEAQ. V trimming: 1 base; J trimming: 10 bases; junction bases outside the gene matches: 4. CDR3 region: CASSLERLAGGEQFF. In DNA form, the CDR3 reads TGTGCCAGCAGCTTAGAGAGACTAGCGGGAGGAGAGCAGTTCTTC.

The table lists this clonotype with many counts. The V and J genes are TRBV2 and TRBJ2-7; TRBD1 or TRBD2 may be the D gene (6 bases each). The CDR3 extends over 12 amino acids. V lost 6 bases and J lost 6, with 12 bases in between. Germline CDR1 reads SNHLY; CDR2 reads FYNNEI. Written as DNA, the CDR3 is TGTGCCAGCAGCATACAGGGACTCGAGCAGTACTTC. Protein: CASSIQGLEQYF.

This clonotype was found many times. The V and J genes are TRBV2 and TRBJ2-1, with 13 bases matching TRBD2. Germline V gives CDR1 SNHLY, CDR2 FYNNEI. V lost 11 bases and J lost 9; bases outside the gene matches: 4. This CDR3 region has 12 residues. The CDR3 sequence: CAGGLAGSEQFF. DNA of the CDR3: TGTGCCGGGGGACTAGCGGGGTCTGAGCAGTTCTTC. The entire variable domain, with the rest obtained from reference TRBV2 and TRBJ2-1, is as follows: EPEVTQTPSHQVTQMGQEVILRCVPISNHLYFYWYRQILGQKVEFLVSFYNNEISEKSEIFDDQFSVERPDGSNFTLKIRSTKLEDSAMYFCAGGLAGSEQFFGPGTRLTVL.

The genes are TRBV20-1 and TRBJ2-4; D uncertain. Germline values: CDR1 DFQATT, CDR2 SNEGSKA (reference sequence). CDR3 size: 16 residues. Trimming stripped 0 bases from V and 0 bases from J, with 12 bases between. The CDR3 nucleotides read TGCAGTGCTAGAGATTTAGATAGATTAGCCAAAAACATTCAGTACTTC. Translation: CSARDLDRLAKNIQYF.

The chain uses TRBV5-1 and TRBJ2-2; D may be TRBD2 (5 bases). The V gene's germline CDR1 is SGHRS and CDR2 YFSETQ. V gave up 0 bases and J gave up 5 bases, with 17 bases separating them. The CDR3 extends over 17 amino acids. CDR3 sequence (DNA): TGCGCCAGCAGCTTGGGTAATCTAGCAGCGGTAACCGGGGAGCTGTTTTTT. This gives the protein CASSLGNLAAVTGELFF. Supplemented by reference TRBV5-1 and TRBJ2-2, the full variable domain reads KAGVTQTPRYLIKTRGQQVTLSCSPISGHRSVSWYQQTPGQGLQFLFEYFSETQRNKGNFPGRFSGRQFSNSRSEMNVSTLELGDSALYLCASSLGNLAAVTGELFFGEGSRLTVL.

A remark on this clonotype: This clone may be a read error of a much larger clone one base away. The CDR3 ends on some other residue instead of the conserved phenylalanine or tryptophan, so this is likely a read error. This sequence joins TRBV27 and TRBJ1-1, with D possibly TRBD1 on 5 matching bases. The CDR3 covers 12 residues. The V end was cut by 2 bases, the J end by 8 bases, with 9 bases between. CDR1 MNHEY and CDR2 SMNVEV come from the germline V gene (reference sequence). The CDR3 nucleotides read TGTGCCAGCAGTTTAAGTGGGGGGGAAGCTTTCCTT. Its protein is CASSLSGGEAFL.

This clonotype was seen repeatedly, ten times or more. V gene TRBV20-1 combines with J gene TRBJ1-1; D is possibly TRBD1 (6 bases). The CDR3 runs to 14 residues. Looked up from germline, CDR1 is DFQATT and CDR2 is SNEGSKA (reference sequence). V dropped 1 base and J dropped 9 bases, with 18 bases sitting between them. The CDR3 DNA sequence: TGCAGTGCTAGAGGGGGGGTCCAGGGGAGTAAAGCTTTCTTT. Translation: CSARGGVQGSKAFF.

The chain uses TRBV28 and TRBJ2-2; D is undetermined. The V end lost 5 bases, the J end lost 2 bases, and 6 bases lay between the germline ends. Germline CDR1 reads MDHEN; CDR2 reads SYDVKM. The length of the CDR3 is 13 residues. The CDR3, as DNA: TGTGCCAGCAGTATACACAACACCGGGGAGCTGTTTTTT. This translates into CASSIHNTGELFF.

With regard to this clonotype: A much more abundant neighbour one base away suggests this may be a read error. The chain employs TRBV3-1 and TRBJ2-7; 8 bases agree with TRBD1. The CDR3 sequence is 15 residues long. Germline-derived CDR1 and CDR2 are LGHDT and YNNKEL (reference sequence). V was pared by 1 base and J by 8 bases, with 10 bases of the junction left unmatched. The CDR3 DNA follows: TGTGCCAGCAGCCAAGCGGGGACAGGTTTTACGCAGCAGTACTTC. Translation: CASSQAGTGFTQQYF.

Concerning this clonotype itself: A much more abundant neighbour one base away suggests this may be a read error. The conserved closing phenylalanine or tryptophan is absent in this CDR3, likely reflecting a read error. The rearrangement links TRBV12-3 or TRBV12-4 to TRBJ1-4; 9 nucleotides line up with TRBD1. This CDR3 spans 15 amino acids. The V segment lost 6 bases and the J segment 7 bases; nucleotides outside the gene matches: 9. The CDR3 DNA reads TGTGCCAGCAGGCCCCCCGGGACAGGGACTGAAAAACTGTTTATT. Protein product: CASRPPGTGTEKLFI.

This sequence joins TRBV3-1 and TRBJ2-7; the match to TRBD1 covers 8 bases. The CDR3 is 16 residues long. The V and J ends lost 0 bases and 1 base, in that order; junction bases with no gene match: 5. CDR1 is LGHDT, CDR2 YNNKEL, per germline (reference sequence). DNA of the CDR3: TGTGCCAGCAGCCAAGAATGGGGACAGGTATCCTACGAGCAGTACTTC. Amino acid sequence: CASSQEWGQVSYEQYF.

This chain links TRBV7-2 with TRBJ2-3, with unresolved D. In germline, CDR1 is SGHTA, CDR2 FQGNSA. The ends were cut back, 2 bases at V and 4 bases at J, with 10 bases in the middle. This CDR3 is built from 14 residues. CDR3 sequence reads: CASSLNTGADTQYF. The CDR3 nucleotides are TGTGCCAGCAGCTTAAATACCGGTGCAGATACGCAGTATTTT.

There are many counts of this clonotype. The chain has TRBV27 and TRBJ2-5; TRBD1 matches at 9 bases. Germline loops: CDR1 MNHEY, CDR2 SMNVEV (reference sequence). The trim removed 8 bases at V and 3 bases at J, leaving 1 base unmatched. The CDR3 contains 12 residues. The CDR3 is CASRDREETQYF. The CDR3 region has the DNA TGTGCCAGCCGGGACAGGGAAGAGACCCAGTACTTC.

In this sample, this clonotype turned up many times. The chain recombines TRBV5-8 with TRBJ2-7, with 9 bases fitting TRBD1. The CDR3 has 16 residues. CDR1 is SGHTS and CDR2 is YDEGEE in the germline V gene. Trimming cost V 3 bases and J 2 bases; bases outside gene matches: 9. The CDR3 DNA follows: TGTGCCAGCAGCTCCGATCGGGACAGGGTCGCCTACGAGCAGTACTTC. Residues: CASSSDRDRVAYEQYF.

About this clonotype: A much larger clone differs by one base, so this may be a read error. The chain employs TRBV7-9 and TRBJ1-1; D is possibly TRBD1 (6 bases). Germline V gene lookup returns CDR1 SEHNR and CDR2 FQNEAQ (reference sequence). There are 15 residues in the CDR3. Trimming pared 7 bases from V and 4 bases from J, leaving 19 bases between. The CDR3 here is CASNLTGGLGTEAFF. Written as DNA, the CDR3 is TGTGCCAGCAACTTGACTGGGGGCCTGGGCACTGAAGCTTTCTTT.

In this sample, this clonotype turned up a few times. The chain uses TRBV12-3 or TRBV12-4 and TRBJ2-2; 10 positions agree with TRBD2. The V segment lost 6 bases and the J segment 8 bases; nucleotides outside the gene matches: 15. The CDR3 spans 17 residues. In nucleotides, the CDR3 is TGTGCCAGCAGCCCGGGACTAGGGCCTAGCGGGAGTGGGGAGCTGTTTTTT. Translated: CASSPGLGPSGSGELFF.

This clonotype showed up just a few times. The chain links TRBV6-1 to TRBJ2-7; possibly TRBD2 for D (6 bases). V was trimmed by 10 bases and J by 4 bases, leaving 14 bases between them. The CDR3 length is 12 residues. Per germline, CDR1 MNHNS and CDR2 SASEGT. DNA for the CDR3: TGTGCCACCTATCGGGACTCTTACGAGCAGTACTTC. It codes for CATYRDSYEQYF.

This clonotype was picked up a small number of times. V is TRBV10-3 and J is TRBJ2-7, with a weak D call TRBD2 (5 bases). From germline, CDR1 is ENHRY and CDR2 SYGVKD. The V end was cut by 3 bases, the J end by 1 base, with 10 bases between. The CDR3 contains 14 residues. CDR3 loop: CAISDSGFSYEQYF. CDR3 DNA sequence: TGTGCCATCAGTGATTCGGGGTTTTCCTACGAGCAGTACTTC.

The chain carries TRBV20-1 and TRBJ1-4; D is ambiguous. V was pared by 3 bases and J by 5 bases, with 10 bases between. Germline lookup yields CDR1 DFQATT and CDR2 SNEGSKA (reference sequence). CDR3 size: 13 residues. The DNA for the CDR3 is TGCAGTGCTAGTGGGATCGGGAATGAAAAACTGTTTTTT. Its translation is CSASGIGNEKLFF.

At least ten counts were recorded for this clonotype. This chain links TRBV29-1 with TRBJ1-1, with D hard to call. Between the trimmed V and J ends, which lost 3 bases and 6 bases, there was a span of 14 bases. Germline assignment: CDR1 SQVTM and CDR2 ANQGSEA. CDR3 length: 13 residues. In nucleotides, the CDR3 is TGCAGCGTTGAGAGTCAGGTAGAACCTGAAGCTTTCTTT. Protein product: CSVESQVEPEAFF.

The chain links TRBV28 to TRBJ1-5, with D unclear. Trimming removed 2 bases from V and 3 bases from J, with 11 bases in between. The CDR3 is 15 amino acids. CDR1 and CDR2 (germline): MDHEN, SYDVKM. This CDR3 reads CASSLPGGLNQPQHF. CDR3 in DNA: TGTGCCAGCAGTTTACCGGGAGGGCTCAATCAGCCCCAGCATTTT.

Ten or more counts support this clonotype. V is TRBV13 and J is TRBJ2-1; 13 nucleotides agree with TRBD2. CDR1 is PRHDT, CDR2 FYEKMQ, per germline (reference sequence). There are 17 residues in the CDR3. The J segment lost 5 bases and the V segment lost 2 bases, leaving 6 bases of the junction unmatched. The CDR3 DNA sequence: TGTGCCAGCAGCTTAAGTACCGGGACTAGCGGGAACAATGAGCAGTTCTTC. Its protein product is CASSLSTGTSGNNEQFF. Full variable domain (missing parts from reference TRBV13 and TRBJ2-1): AAGVIQSPRHLIKEKRETATLKCYPIPRHDTVYWYQQGPGQDPQFLISFYEKMQSDKGSIPDRFSAQQFSDYHSELNMSSLELGDSALYFCASSLSTGTSGNNEQFFGPGTRLTVL.

This clonotype was recorded many times. V is TRBV6-2 or TRBV6-3 and J is TRBJ2-7, with 10 bases fitting TRBD2. Germline loops: CDR1 MNHEY, CDR2 SVGEGT. This CDR3 has 18 residues. Trimming removed 5 bases from V and 5 bases from J; junction bases left unmatched: 18. The CDR3 loop is CASSTPGLASFFIDEQYF. The CDR3 nucleotides are TGTGCCAGCAGTACGCCGGGACTAGCGTCATTTTTCATCGACGAGCAGTACTTC.

This clonotype was picked up many times. The CDR3 spells CASSGPLGLAGGSTGELFF. The CDR3 DNA sequence: TGTGCCAGCAGTGGACCCCTGGGACTAGCGGGAGGTTCTACCGGGGAGCTGTTTTTT. The rearrangement joins TRBV28 to TRBJ2-2, with 15 nucleotides matching TRBD2. The V and J ends lost 5 bases and 5 bases, in that order; junction bases with no gene match: 12. The germline CDR1 and CDR2 sequences are MDHEN and SYDVKM. The CDR3 spans 19 residues.

This clonotype has just a few counts. The gene calls are TRBV19 and TRBJ2-2; 7 positions match TRBD1. Germline assignment: CDR1 LNHDA and CDR2 SQIVND (reference sequence). The V and J ends lost 9 bases and 2 bases, in that order; junction bases with no gene match: 6. This CDR3 region has 14 residues. CDR3 nucleotides: TGTGCCAGCTGGGACAGATACAACACCGGGGAGCTGTTTTTT. This gives the protein CASWDRYNTGELFF.

This clonotype has just one count. The chain carries TRBV28 and TRBJ1-1, with TRBD1 matching over 7 bases. Trimming cost V 5 bases and J 11 bases; bases outside gene matches: 11. CDR1 and CDR2 (germline): MDHEN, SYDVKM. This CDR3 contains 13 residues. CDR3 loop: CASSKTATGWAFF. The CDR3 DNA follows: TGTGCCAGCAGTAAGACAGCGACAGGGTGGGCTTTCTTT.

This clonotype appeared many times. The gene calls are TRBV2 and TRBJ1-2; 8 nucleotides agree with TRBD1. After removal of 5 bases from V and 2 bases from J, the junction contained 16 bases not matched to a gene. Germline V lookup: CDR1 SNHLY, CDR2 FYNNEI. The CDR3 extends over 18 amino acids. CDR3: CASSWSSSADRVNYGYTF. CDR3 sequence (DNA): TGTGCCAGCAGTTGGAGCAGTTCTGCGGACAGGGTGAACTATGGCTACACCTTC.